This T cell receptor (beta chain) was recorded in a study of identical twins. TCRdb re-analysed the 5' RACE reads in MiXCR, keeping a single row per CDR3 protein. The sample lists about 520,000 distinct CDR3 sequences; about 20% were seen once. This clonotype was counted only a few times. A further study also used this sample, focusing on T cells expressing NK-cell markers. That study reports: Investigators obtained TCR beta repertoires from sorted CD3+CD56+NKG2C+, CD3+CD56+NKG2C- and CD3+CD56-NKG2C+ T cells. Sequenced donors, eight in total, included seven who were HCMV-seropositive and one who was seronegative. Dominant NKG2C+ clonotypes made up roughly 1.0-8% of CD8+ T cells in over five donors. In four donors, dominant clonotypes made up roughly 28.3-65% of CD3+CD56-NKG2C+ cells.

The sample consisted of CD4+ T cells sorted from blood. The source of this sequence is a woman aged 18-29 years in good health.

Here the CDR3 DNA reads TGCAGTGCTAGAGATCGGACGGGGGGGGCTTACGAGCAGTACTTC. It is translated as CSARDRTGGAYEQYF. V is TRBV20-1 and J is TRBJ2-7, with 8 bases matching TRBD2. Germline V CDR1 and CDR2: DFQATT, SNEGSKA (reference sequence). Losses at the gene ends were 0 bases for V and 4 bases for J; bases not matched to a gene: 8. This CDR3 is 15 amino acids long.